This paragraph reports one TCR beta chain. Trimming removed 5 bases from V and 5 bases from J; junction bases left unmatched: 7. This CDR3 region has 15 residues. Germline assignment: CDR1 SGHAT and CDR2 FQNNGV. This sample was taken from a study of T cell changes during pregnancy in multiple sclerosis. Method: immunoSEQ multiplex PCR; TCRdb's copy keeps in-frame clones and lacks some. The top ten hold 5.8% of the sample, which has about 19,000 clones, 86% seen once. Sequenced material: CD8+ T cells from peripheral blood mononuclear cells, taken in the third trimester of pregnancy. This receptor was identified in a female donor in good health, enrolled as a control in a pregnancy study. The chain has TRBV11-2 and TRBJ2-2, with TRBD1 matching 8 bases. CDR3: CASSPGQGGTGELFF. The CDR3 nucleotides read TGTGCCAGCAGCCCCGGACAGGGAGGAACCGGGGAGCTGTTTTTT.